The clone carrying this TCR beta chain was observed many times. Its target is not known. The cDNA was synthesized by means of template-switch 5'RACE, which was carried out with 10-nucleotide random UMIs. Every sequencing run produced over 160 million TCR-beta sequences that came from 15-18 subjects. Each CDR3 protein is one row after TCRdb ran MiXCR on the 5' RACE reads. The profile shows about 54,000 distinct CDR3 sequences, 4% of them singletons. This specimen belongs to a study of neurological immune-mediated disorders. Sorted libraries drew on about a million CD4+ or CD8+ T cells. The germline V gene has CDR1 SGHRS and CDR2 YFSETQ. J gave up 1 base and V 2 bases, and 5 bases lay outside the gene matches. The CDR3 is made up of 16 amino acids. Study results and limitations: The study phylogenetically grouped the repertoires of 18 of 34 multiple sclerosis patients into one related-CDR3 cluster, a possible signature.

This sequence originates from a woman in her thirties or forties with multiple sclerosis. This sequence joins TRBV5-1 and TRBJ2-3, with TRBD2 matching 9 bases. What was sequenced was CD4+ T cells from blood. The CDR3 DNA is TGCGCCAGCAGCTTTAGCGGGGGAGGAGGCACAGATACGCAGTATTTT. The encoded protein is CASSFSGGGGTDTQYF.